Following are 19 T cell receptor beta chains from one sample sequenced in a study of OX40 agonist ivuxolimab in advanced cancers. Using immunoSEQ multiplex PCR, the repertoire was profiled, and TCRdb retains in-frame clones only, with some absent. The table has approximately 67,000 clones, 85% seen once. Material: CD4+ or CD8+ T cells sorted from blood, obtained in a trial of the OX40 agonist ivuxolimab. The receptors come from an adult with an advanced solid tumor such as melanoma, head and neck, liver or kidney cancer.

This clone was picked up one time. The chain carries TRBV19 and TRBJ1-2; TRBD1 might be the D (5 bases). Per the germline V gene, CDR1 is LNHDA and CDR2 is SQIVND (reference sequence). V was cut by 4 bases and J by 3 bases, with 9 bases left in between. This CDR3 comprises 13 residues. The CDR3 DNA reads TGTGCCAGTAGTAGGACAAACTACTATGGCTACACCTTC. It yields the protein CASSRTNYYGYTF.

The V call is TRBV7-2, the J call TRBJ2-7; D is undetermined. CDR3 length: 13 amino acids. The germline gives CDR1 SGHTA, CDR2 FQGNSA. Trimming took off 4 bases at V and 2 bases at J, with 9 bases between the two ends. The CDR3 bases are TGTGCCAGCAGCTCCCGAACTCCCTACGAGCAGTACTTC. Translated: CASSSRTPYEQYF.

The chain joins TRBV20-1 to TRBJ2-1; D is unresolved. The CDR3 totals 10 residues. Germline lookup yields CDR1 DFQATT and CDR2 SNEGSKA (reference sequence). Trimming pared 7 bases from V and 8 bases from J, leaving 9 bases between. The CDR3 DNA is TGCAGTGTCAATAGGGATGAGCAGTTCTTC. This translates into CSVNRDEQFF.

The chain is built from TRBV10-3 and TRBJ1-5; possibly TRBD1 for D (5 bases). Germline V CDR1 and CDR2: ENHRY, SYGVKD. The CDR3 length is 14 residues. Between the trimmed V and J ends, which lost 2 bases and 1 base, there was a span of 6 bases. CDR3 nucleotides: TGTGCCATCAGTGAGCAGGGAAGCAATCAGCCCCAGCATTTT. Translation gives CAISEQGSNQPQHF.

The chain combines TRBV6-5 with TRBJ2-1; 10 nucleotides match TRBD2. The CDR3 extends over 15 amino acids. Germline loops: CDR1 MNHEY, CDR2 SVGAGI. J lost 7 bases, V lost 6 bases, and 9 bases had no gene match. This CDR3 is CASSLGLAPGNEQFF. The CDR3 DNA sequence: TGTGCCAGCAGCTTGGGACTAGCGCCTGGGAATGAGCAGTTCTTC.

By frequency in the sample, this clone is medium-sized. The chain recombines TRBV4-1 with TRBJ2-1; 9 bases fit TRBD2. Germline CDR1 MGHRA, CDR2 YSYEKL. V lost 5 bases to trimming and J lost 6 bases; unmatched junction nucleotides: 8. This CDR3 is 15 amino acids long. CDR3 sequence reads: CASSAGGSRFNEQFF. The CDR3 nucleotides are TGCGCCAGCAGCGCGGGAGGGAGTCGATTCAATGAGCAGTTCTTC.

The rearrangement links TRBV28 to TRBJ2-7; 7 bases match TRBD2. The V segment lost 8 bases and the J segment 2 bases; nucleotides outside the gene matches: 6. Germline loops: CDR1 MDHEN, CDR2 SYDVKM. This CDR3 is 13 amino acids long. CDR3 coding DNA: TGTGCCAGCCGCCAGCGGGATACCTACGAGCAGTACTTC. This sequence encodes CASRQRDTYEQYF.

CDR3 bases: TGTGCCACCAGCAGAGGACTGGAGACCCAGTACTTC. It specifies CATSRGLETQYF. The gene calls are TRBV15 and TRBJ2-5; D is unclear. Deletions cut 1 base from V and 5 bases from J, with 5 bases between. Looked up from germline, CDR1 is LNHNV and CDR2 is YYDKDF (reference sequence). This CDR3 spans 12 amino acids. Full variable domain (outside the CDR3, taken from reference TRBV15 and TRBJ2-5): DAMVIQNPRYQVTQFGKPVTLSCSQTLNHNVMYWYQQKSSQAPKLLFHYYDKDFNNEADTPDNFQSRRPNTSFCFLDIRSPGLGDTAMYLCATSRGLETQYFGPGTRLLVL.

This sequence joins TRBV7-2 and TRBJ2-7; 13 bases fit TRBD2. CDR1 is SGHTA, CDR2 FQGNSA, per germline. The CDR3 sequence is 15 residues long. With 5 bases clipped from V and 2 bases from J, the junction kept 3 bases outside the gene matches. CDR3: CASSPGLAGTYEQYF. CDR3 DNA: TGTGCCAGCAGCCCGGGACTAGCGGGGACCTACGAGCAGTACTTC.

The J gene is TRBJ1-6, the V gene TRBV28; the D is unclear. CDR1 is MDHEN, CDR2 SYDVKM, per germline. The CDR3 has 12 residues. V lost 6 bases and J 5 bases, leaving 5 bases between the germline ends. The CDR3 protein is CASRVDNSPLHF. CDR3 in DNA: TGTGCCAGCAGGGTGGATAATTCACCCCTCCACTTT.

The CDR3 nucleotides are TGTGCCAGCACCTACCCGGGTCGGGGATTTGAAGCTTTCTTT. Encoded protein: CASTYPGRGFEAFF. The chain uses TRBV28 and TRBJ1-1; D is ambiguous. The V and J ends lost 7 bases and 7 bases respectively, with 19 bases between them. The CDR3 totals 14 residues. Germline V gives CDR1 MDHEN, CDR2 SYDVKM.

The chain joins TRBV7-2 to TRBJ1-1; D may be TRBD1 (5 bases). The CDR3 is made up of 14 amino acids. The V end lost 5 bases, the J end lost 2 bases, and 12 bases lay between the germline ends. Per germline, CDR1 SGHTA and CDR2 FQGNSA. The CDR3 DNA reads TGTGCCAGCAGCCACTCAAGGGGAAACACTGAAGCTTTCTTT. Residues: CASSHSRGNTEAFF.

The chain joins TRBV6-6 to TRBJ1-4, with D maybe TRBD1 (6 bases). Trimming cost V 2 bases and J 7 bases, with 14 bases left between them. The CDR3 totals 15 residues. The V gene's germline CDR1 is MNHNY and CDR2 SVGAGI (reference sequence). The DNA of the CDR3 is TGTGCCAGCAGTTACGCTGGGAGGGGGAGTGAAAAACTGTTTTTT. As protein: CASSYAGRGSEKLFF.

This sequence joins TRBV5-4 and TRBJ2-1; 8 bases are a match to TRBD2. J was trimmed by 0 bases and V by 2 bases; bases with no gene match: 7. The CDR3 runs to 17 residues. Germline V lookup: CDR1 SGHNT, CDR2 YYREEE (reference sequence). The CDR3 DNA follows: TGTGCCAGCAGCTTACTAGCGGCCACGACCTCCTACAATGAGCAGTTCTTC. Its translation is CASSLLAATTSYNEQFF.

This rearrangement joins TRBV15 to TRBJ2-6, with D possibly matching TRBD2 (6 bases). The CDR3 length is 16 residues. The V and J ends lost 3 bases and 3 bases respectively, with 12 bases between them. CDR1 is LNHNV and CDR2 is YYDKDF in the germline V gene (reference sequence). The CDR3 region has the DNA TGTGCCACCAGCAGGTGGGGAGGAGGTGGGGCCAACGTCCTGACTTTC. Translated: CATSRWGGGGANVLTF.

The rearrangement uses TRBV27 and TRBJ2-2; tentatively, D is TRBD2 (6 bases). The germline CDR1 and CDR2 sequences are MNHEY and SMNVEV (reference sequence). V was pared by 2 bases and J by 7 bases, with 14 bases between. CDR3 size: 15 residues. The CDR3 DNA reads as TGTGCCAGCAGTTTAGGGGGGAGCGTTATCGGGGAGCTGTTTTTT. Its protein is CASSLGGSVIGELFF.

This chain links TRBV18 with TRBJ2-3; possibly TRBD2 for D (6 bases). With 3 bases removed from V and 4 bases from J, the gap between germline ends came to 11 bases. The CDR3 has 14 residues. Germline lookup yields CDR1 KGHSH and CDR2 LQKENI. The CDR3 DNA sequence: TGTGCCAGCTCACCGGGGAGGTTCCCAGATACGCAGTATTTT. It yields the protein CASSPGRFPDTQYF. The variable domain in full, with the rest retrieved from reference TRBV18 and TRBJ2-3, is NAGVMQNPRHLVRRRGQEARLRCSPMKGHSHVYWYRQLPEEGLKFMVYLQKENIIDESGMPKERFSAEFPKEGPSILRIQQVVRGDSAAYFCASSPGRFPDTQYFGPGTRLTVL.

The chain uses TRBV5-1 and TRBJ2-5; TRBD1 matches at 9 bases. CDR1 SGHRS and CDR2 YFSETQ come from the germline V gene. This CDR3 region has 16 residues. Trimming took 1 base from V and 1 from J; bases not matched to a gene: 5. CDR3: CASSLMGQGSQETQYF. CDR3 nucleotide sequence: TGCGCCAGCAGCTTGATGGGACAGGGATCCCAAGAGACCCAGTACTTC.

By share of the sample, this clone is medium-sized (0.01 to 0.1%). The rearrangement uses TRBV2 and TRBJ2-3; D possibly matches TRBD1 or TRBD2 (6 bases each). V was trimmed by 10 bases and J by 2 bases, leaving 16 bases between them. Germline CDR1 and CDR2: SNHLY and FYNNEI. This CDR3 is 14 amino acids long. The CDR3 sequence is CATLPGANTDTQYF. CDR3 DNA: TGTGCCACGCTACCGGGGGCCAACACAGATACGCAGTATTTT.